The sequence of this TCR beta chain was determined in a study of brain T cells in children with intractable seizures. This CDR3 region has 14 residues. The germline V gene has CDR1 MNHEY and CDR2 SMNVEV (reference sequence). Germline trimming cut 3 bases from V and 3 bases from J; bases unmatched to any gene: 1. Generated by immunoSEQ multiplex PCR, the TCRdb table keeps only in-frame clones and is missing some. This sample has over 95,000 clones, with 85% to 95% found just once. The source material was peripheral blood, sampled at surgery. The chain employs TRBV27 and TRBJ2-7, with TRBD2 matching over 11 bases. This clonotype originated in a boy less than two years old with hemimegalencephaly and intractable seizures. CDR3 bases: TGTGCCAGCAGTTTTACTAGCGGGAGCTACGAGCAGTACTTC. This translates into CASSFTSGSYEQYF.